Listed here is a single TCR beta chain. At one boundary the junction diverges from the germline segment, which might be a read error. The same CDR3 can be traced to other DNA sequences in this sample. How the authors handled the data: The study took CDR3 differences across clinicopathological groups and made a distant-metastasis classifier for papillary thyroid cancer from them. TCRdb re-clonotyped the PCR reads via MiXCR. These V and J calls derive from TCRdb rather than the authors' analysis. The sample has roughly 30,000 clones; less than 30% are singletons. Germline CDR1 is LGHNT and CDR2 is FRNRAP. This CDR3 is 20 amino acids long. This record belongs to a study of metastatic and nonmetastatic thyroid tumors. Whole-study context: It was across blood and tumor or nodule tissue from malignant and benign thyroid patients that repertoires were compared.

Each patient went into thyroid surgery without having received any treatment. This rearrangement joins TRBV12-5 to TRBJ2-2; D not certain. Sequenced input: blood. This sequence originates from a female donor with papillary thyroid cancer or a benign thyroid nodule (not recorded which). Some clones in this sample may be carry-over from other donors' samples. The CDR3 DNA follows: TGTGCTAGTGGTTTGGTACTTGGGCTCATCATGCCCACAGACACAGGGGAGCTGTTTTTT. Its protein is CASGLVLGLIMPTDTGELFF.